This TCR beta chain was identified during a study of human T cells and chemical hapten exposure. Across the study: The study patch tested 0.01% DPC on the upper back and read results at 6 days. From small differences in pooled library volume came most of the variation in per-sample TCR yields.

Time point indicated: patch test 2, 6 weeks after DPC sensitization. As for treatment: therapeutic diphenylcyclopropenone sensitization with weekly scalp DPC. The library attached unique molecular identifiers to individual cDNA molecules. A single record per CDR3 protein comes from TCRdb applying MiXCR to the RACE reads. The sample shows approximately 100,000 distinct CDR3 sequences, 9.2% of them seen only once. Whole-study results and caveats: Counts of expanded TCRs (at PT1) showed a positive correlation with patch test score.

This clonotype appeared a few times. Its antigen is not known. This TCR was sampled from a woman between 35 and 50 years old with alopecia areata. Some clones in this sample may be carry-over from other donors' samples. The sample in question was whole blood, obtained in connection with sensitization to the hapten diphenylcyclopropenone (DPC).

The CDR3, as DNA: TGTGCCAGCAGTGAATCGCCAGCCCTGGAGCAGCCCCAGCATTTT. It translates to CASSESPALEQPQHF. The chain recombines TRBV2 with TRBJ1-5; no definite D call. The ends were cut back, 2 bases at V and 7 bases at J, with 15 bases in the middle. The germline V gene has CDR1 SNHLY and CDR2 FYNNEI. The CDR3 has 15 residues.